This T cell receptor beta chain was sequenced for a study of beta chain features in type 1 diabetes. Across the whole study: Patients and healthy donors were similar in age, gender and cell yields. Overall study results and limits: An over-representation of cells with high TCR expression could result from cDNA sequencing. The analysis here could not establish whether HLA type shapes TCRB rearrangement. Among patients, naive, central memory and Treg TCRB repertoires appeared more similar than among healthy donors.

Per the germline V gene, CDR1 is SGHTA and CDR2 is FQGNSA. This CDR3 is 13 amino acids long. V was clipped by 1 base and J by 7 bases, with 8 bases between them. Expressed TCRB transcripts were sequenced because the isolated RNA had all been reverse transcribed beforehand. Generated by immunoSEQ multiplex PCR, the TCRdb table keeps only in-frame clones and is missing some. The sample holds about 450,000 clones; about an eighth are singletons and the top ten take roughly 0.046%. Comments on this clone: Its antigen is as yet unknown.

Sequences were obtained from naive CD4+ T cells from blood. The rearrangement uses TRBV7-2 and TRBJ2-1; D gene unclear. This receptor was identified in a woman between 18 and 29 years old in good health. CDR3 sequence reads: CASSLVEINEQFF. The CDR3 DNA sequence: TGTGCCAGCAGCTTAGTCGAGATTAATGAGCAGTTCTTC.